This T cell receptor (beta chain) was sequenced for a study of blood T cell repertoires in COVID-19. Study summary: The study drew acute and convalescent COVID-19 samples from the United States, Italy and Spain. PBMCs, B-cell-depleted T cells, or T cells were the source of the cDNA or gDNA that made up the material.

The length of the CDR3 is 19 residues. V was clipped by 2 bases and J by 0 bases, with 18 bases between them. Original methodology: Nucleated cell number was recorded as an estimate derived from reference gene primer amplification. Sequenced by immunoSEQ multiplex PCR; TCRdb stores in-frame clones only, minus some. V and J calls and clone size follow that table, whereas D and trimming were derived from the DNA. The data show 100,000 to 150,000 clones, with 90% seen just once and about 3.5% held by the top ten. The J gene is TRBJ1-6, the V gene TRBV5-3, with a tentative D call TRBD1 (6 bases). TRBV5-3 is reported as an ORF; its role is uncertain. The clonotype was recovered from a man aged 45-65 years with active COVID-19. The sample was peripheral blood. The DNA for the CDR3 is TGTGCCAGAAGCTTACGGAAGACAGGATGGAGCTCCTATAATTCACCCCTCCACTTT. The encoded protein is CARSLRKTGWSSYNSPLHF.